This T cell receptor beta chain was identified in a study of human T cells and chemical hapten exposure (dated by TCRdb to the early 2020s). Notes on the research overall: For sensitization, 2% DPC in acetone was applied to a 2 cm by 2 cm area of upper inner arm skin. Twenty-nine alopecia patients provided blood for TCR sequencing at one to four time points (pre-sensitization, 2, 6 and 24 weeks). Patient blood was sampled pre-sensitization (week 0) and at 2, 6 and about 24 weeks after DPC sensitization. Libraries were pooled for sequencing, and variation in per-sample TCR yields was attributed mainly to small differences in library volumes within the pool. Peripheral blood TCR repertoire changes were tracked in vivo in alopecia patients during primary and secondary sensitization to the hapten diphenylcyclopropenone (DPC). Weekly therapeutic DPC doses were additionally applied to the scalp of patients throughout the roughly 23-week study period. Most of the patients in the cohort were female, and the cohort covered alopecia areata with under or over 50% scalp involvement, alopecia totalis and alopecia universalis. Patch tests used Finn chambers with 0.01% DPC on the upper back, scored after 6 days by International Contact Dermatitis Research Group standards.

Library creation used RACE. The listed sequencing device is NextSeq 500. During library preparation, unique molecular identifiers were attached to individual cDNA molecules so that TCRs could be counted in a quantitative, reproducible way. Each blood RNA sample was used to sequence both TCR alpha and TCR beta chains. Turning to the authors' computational methods: The median number of TCRs per sample was approximately 96,000, ranging from roughly 23,224 to 690,600. The Decombinator software suite was used to annotate the V, J and CDR3 of the TCR reads. For the PS versus PT1 abundance plots, all samples were subsampled to the same number of TCRs (28,000). Expanded TCRs were defined as absent before sensitization and observed at least eight times at the 2-week time point. The public reads were reanalyzed by TCRdb: fastp trimming at Q25, MiXCR alignment, in-frame beta chains only. Each entry merges the rows of one CDR3 protein and shows their most common DNA and genes. The V and J calls and clone size are TCRdb's, not the authors'. The sample yields some 340,000 distinct CDR3 sequences; 6% to 8.5% were counted once. In total, the top ten clones hold more than 7% of the sample.

The time point label for this specimen denotes: patch test 1, 2 weeks after DPC sensitization. This sample's treatment or condition label indicates: therapeutic diphenylcyclopropenone sensitization with weekly scalp DPC. At each patch-test visit, blood was drawn before the patch test was applied. Patients were considered eligible if aged 18 to 70, diagnosed with alopecia and deemed suitable for DPC therapy, and patients were excluded if pregnant. Total RNA was extracted from unfractionated whole blood collected in Tempus Blood RNA tubes. This clonotype turned up a few times. Which antigen it targets is not known. No base quality values were provided; no much bigger clone lies one nucleotide off. The germline V gene (reference sequence) gives CDR1 as SEHNR and CDR2 as FQNEAQ. V is cut by 0 bases and J by 4 bases, and the space between the germline ends is 18 bases. The CDR3 holds 17 amino acids from the cysteine to the phenylalanine. Only the CDR3 portion is preserved as DNA: 51 bases, with reading frame beginning at the first base.

Overall results and qualifications from the work: After repeated subsampling, the strength of the expansion versus patch-test correlation and the threshold at which it became significant changed. A positive correlation was found between the number of PT1 expanded TCRs and patch test score, with significance reached at thresholds 8, 16 and 32 but not 4. Expanded TCRs formed significantly more large CDR3 similarity clusters than pre-sensitization or healthy control sets, consistent with antigen-driven responses. All patients had alopecia, a presumed autoimmune disease, so their immune response might differ from that of healthy individuals. The number of TCRs above 1 in 1000 frequency did not change with DPC sensitization; there was no evidence of global repertoire structure alterations.

The TCR originated in a woman younger than 30 with alopecia areata. Some clones in this sample may be carry-over from other donors' samples. The specimen comprised whole blood, sampled in connection with sensitization to the hapten diphenylcyclopropenone (DPC). The sequence joins TRBV7-9 to TRBJ2-5; 5 matching bases give a weak D call of TRBD1. The sequenced DNA is TGTGCCAGCAGCTTAGCGCTGACAGCCAAAACCCCAGAGACCCAGTACTTC. It is translated as CASSLALTAKTPETQYF. With the rest looked up from the reference TRBV7-9 and TRBJ2-5 genes rather than sequenced, the full variable domain is DTGVSQNPRHKITKRGQNVTFRCDPISEHNRLYWYRQTLGQGPEFLTYFQNEAQLEKSRLLSDRFSAERPKGSFSTLEIQRTEQGDSAMYLCASSLALTAKTPETQYFGPGTRLLVL.